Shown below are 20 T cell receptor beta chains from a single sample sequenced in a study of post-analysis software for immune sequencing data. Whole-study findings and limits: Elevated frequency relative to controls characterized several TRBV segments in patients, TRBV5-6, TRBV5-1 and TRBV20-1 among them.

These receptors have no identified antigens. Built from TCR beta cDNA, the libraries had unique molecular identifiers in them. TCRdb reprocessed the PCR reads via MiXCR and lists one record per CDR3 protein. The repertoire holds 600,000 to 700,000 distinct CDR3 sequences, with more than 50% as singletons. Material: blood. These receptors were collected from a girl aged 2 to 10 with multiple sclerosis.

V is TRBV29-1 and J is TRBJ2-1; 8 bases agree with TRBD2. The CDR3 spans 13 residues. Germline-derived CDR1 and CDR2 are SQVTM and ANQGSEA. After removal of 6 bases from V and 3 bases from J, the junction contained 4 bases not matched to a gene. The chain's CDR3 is CSVLSGNYNEQFF. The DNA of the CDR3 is TGCAGCGTCCTTAGCGGGAACTACAATGAGCAGTTCTTC.

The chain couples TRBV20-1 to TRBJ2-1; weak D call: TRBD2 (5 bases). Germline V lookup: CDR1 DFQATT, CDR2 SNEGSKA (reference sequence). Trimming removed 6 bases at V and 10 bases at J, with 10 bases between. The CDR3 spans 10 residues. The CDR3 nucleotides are TGCAGTGCGGAGGCTGGCGAGCAGTTCTTC. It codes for CSAEAGEQFF.

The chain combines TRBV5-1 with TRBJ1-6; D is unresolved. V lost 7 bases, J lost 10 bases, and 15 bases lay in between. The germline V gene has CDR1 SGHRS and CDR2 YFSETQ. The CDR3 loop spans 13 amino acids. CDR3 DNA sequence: TGCGCCAGCGGCACGACGGTCTCGTCACCCCTCCACTTT. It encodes CASGTTVSSPLHF.

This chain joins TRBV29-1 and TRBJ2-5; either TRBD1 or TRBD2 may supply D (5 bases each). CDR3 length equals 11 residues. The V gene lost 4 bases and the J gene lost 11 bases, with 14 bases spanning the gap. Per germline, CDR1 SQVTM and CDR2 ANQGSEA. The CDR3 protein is CSVARAGEQYF. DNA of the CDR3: TGCAGCGTTGCCAGGGCCGGGGAGCAGTACTTC.

The CDR3 reads CSVDEGGFSGYTF. The CDR3 DNA is TGCAGCGTTGACGAGGGAGGGTTCTCTGGCTACACCTTC. V is TRBV29-1 and J is TRBJ1-2; D is uncertain. The CDR3 totals 13 residues. The germline V and J ends were trimmed by 3 bases and 7 bases, with 15 bases remaining between them. CDR1 and CDR2 (germline): SQVTM, ANQGSEA.

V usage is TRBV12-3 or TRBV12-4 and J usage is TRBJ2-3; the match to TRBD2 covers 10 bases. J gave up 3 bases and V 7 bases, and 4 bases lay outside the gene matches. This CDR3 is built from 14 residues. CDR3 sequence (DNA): TGTGCCAGCACCCCTAGCGGGAGTACAGATACGCAGTATTTT. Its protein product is CASTPSGSTDTQYF.

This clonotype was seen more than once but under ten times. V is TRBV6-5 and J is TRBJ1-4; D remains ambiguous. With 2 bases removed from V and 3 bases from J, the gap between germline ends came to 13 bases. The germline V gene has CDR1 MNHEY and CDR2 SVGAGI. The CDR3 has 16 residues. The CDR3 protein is CASSYRPASSNEKLFF. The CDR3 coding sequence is TGTGCCAGCAGTTACAGGCCAGCCTCATCTAATGAAAAACTGTTTTTT.

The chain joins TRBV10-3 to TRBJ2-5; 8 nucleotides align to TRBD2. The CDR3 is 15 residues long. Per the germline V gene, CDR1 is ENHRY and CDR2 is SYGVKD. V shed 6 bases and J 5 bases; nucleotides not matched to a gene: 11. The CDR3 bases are TGTGCCATCAGCCGGGGGGGGGCTACCGGGGAGACCCAGTACTTC. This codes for CAISRGGATGETQYF.

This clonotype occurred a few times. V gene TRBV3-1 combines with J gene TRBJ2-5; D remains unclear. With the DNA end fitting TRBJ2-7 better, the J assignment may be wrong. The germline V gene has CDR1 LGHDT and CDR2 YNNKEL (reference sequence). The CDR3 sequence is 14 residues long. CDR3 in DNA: TGTGCCAGCAGCCAAGGTTCGCCTAGTTTCGAGCAGTACTTC. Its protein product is CASSQGSPSFEQYF.

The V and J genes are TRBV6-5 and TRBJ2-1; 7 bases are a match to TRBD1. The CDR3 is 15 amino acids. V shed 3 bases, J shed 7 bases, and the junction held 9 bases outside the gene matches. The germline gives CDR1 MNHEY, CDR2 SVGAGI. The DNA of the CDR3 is TGTGCCAGCAGTTATATCCCAACAGGGGAGAATGAGCAGTTCTTC. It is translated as CASSYIPTGENEQFF.

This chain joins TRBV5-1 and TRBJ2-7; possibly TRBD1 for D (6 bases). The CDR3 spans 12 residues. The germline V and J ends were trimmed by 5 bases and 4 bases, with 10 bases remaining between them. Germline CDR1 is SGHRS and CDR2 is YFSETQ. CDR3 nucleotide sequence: TGCGCCAGCAGAGACAGGAAATACGAGCAGTACTTC. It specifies CASRDRKYEQYF. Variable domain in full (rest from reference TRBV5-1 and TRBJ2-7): KAGVTQTPRYLIKTRGQQVTLSCSPISGHRSVSWYQQTPGQGLQFLFEYFSETQRNKGNFPGRFSGRQFSNSRSEMNVSTLELGDSALYLCASRDRKYEQYFGPGTRLTVT.

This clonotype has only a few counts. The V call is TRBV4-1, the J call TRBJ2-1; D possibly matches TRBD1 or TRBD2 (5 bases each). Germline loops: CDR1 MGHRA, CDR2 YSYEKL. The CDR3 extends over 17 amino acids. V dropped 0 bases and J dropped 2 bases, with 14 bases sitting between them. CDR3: CASSQDRPREPYNEQFF. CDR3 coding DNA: TGCGCCAGCAGCCAAGACCGCCCCAGGGAGCCCTACAATGAGCAGTTCTTC.

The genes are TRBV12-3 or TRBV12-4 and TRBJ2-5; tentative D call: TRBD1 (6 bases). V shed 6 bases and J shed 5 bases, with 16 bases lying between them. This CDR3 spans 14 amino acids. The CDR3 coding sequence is TGTGCCAGCAGAGGAGGACAGTACGGGGAGACCCAGTACTTC. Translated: CASRGGQYGETQYF.

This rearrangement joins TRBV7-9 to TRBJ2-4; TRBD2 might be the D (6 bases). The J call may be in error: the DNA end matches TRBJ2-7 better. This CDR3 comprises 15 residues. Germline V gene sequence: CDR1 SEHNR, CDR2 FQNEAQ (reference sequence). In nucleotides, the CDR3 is TGTGCCAGCAGCTCACCGCCGGGACTTAAATACGAGCAGTACTTC. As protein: CASSSPPGLKYEQYF.

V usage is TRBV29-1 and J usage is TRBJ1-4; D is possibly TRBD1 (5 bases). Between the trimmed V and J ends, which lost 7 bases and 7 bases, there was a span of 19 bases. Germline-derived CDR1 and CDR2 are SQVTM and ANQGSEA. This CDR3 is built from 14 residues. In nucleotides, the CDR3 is TGCAGCGCTTTCCTTGGAGGGCAGGGTGAAAAACTGTTTTTT. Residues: CSAFLGGQGEKLFF.

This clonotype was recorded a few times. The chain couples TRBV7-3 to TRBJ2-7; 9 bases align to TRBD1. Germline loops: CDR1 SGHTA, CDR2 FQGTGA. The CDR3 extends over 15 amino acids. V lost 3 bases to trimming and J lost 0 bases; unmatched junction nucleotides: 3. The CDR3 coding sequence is TGTGCCAGCAGCTTGACAGGGGGGACCTCCTACGAGCAGTACTTC. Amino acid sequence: CASSLTGGTSYEQYF. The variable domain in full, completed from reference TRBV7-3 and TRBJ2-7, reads GAGVSQTPSNKVTEKGKYVELRCDPISGHTALYWYRQSLGQGPEFLIYFQGTGAADDSGLPNDRFFAVRPEGSVSTLKIQRTERGDSAVYLCASSLTGGTSYEQYFGPGTRLTVT.

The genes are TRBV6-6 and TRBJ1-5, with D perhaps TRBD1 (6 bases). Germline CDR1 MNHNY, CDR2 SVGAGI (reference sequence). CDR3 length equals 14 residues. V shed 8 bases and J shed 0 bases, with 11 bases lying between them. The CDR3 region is CASGGGNSNQPQHF. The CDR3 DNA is TGTGCCAGCGGAGGGGGGAATAGCAATCAGCCCCAGCATTTT.

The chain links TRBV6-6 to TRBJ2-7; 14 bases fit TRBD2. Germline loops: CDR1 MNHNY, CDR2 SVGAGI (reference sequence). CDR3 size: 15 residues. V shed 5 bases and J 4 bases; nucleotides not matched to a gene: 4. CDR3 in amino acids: CASSPTSGRGYEQYF. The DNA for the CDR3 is TGTGCCAGCAGTCCGACTAGCGGGAGGGGGTACGAGCAGTACTTC.

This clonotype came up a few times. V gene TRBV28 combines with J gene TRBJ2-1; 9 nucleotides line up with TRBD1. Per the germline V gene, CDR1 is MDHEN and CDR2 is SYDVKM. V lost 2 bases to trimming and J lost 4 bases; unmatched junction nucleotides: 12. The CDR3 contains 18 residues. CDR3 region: CASSLIRGPGQGYNEQFF. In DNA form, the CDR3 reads TGTGCCAGCAGTTTAATTAGGGGACCGGGACAGGGTTACAATGAGCAGTTCTTC.

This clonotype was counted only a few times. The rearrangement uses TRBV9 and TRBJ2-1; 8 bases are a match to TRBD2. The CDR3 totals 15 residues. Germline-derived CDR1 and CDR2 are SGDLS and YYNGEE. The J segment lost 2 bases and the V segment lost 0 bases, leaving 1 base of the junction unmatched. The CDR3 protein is CASSVAGGPYNEQFF. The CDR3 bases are TGTGCCAGCAGCGTAGCGGGAGGGCCCTACAATGAGCAGTTCTTC. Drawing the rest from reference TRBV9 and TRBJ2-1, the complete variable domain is DSGVTQTPKHLITATGQRVTLRCSPRSGDLSVYWYQQSLDQGLQFLIQYYNGEERAKGNILERFSAQQFPDLHSELNLSSLELGDSALYFCASSVAGGPYNEQFFGPGTRLTVL.